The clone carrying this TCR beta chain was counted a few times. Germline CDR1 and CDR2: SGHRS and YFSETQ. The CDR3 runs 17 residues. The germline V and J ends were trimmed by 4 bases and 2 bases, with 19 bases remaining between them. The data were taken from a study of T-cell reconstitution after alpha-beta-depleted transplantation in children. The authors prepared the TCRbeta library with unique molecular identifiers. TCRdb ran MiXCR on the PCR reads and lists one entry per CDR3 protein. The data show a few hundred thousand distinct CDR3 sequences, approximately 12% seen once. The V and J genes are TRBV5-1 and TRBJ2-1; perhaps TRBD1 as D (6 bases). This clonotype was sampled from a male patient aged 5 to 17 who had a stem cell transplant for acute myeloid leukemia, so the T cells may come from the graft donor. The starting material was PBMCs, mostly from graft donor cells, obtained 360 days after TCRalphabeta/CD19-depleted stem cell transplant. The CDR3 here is CASSPPGQRRTYNEQFF. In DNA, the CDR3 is TGCGCCAGCAGCCCACCGGGACAACGGAGGACCTACAATGAGCAGTTCTTC.